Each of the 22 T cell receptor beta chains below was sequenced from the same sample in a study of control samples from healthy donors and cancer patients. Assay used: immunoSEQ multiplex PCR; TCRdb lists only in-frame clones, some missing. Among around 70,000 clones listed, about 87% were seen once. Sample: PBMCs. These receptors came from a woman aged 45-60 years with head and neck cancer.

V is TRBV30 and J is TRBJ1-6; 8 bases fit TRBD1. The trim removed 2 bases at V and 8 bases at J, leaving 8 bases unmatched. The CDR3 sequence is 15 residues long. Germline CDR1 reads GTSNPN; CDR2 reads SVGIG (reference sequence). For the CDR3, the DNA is TGTGCCTGGAGTACTGGACAGGGAATGGATTCACCCCTCCACTTT. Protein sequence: CAWSTGQGMDSPLHF.

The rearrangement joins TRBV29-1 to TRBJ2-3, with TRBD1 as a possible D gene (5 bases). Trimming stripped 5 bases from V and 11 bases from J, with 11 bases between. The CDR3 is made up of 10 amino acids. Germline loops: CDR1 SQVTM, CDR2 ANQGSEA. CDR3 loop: CSVPTGMQYF. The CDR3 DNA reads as TGCAGCGTTCCCACAGGTATGCAGTATTTT.

The CDR3 reads CAISELGEQYF. CDR3 DNA: TGTGCCATCAGTGAGTTAGGGGAGCAGTACTTC. V is TRBV10-3 and J is TRBJ2-7; D is unclear. Trimming shortened V by 1 base and J by 7 bases, and 5 bases separated the two germline ends. The CDR3 is made up of 11 amino acids. Germline CDR1 and CDR2: ENHRY and SYGVKD.

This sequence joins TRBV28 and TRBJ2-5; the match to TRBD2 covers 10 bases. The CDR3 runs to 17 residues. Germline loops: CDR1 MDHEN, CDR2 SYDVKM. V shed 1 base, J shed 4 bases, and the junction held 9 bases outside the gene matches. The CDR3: CASSLYKERGGRETQYF. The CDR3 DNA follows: TGTGCCAGCAGTTTATATAAGGAGCGGGGGGGCCGAGAGACCCAGTACTTC.

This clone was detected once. The CDR3: CASTGGRGTGVYEQYF. DNA of the CDR3: TGTGCCAGTACGGGAGGGAGGGGGACAGGAGTCTACGAGCAGTACTTC. The chain employs TRBV19 and TRBJ2-7; possibly TRBD1 or TRBD2 for D (8 bases each). From germline, CDR1 is LNHDA and CDR2 SQIVND (reference sequence). The CDR3 has 16 residues. V lost 7 bases and J lost 3, with 22 bases in between.

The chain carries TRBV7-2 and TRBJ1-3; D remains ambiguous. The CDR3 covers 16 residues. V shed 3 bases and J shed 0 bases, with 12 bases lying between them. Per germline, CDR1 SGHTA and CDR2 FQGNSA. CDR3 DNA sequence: TGTGCCAGCAGCTTTTCTGCGGGAAACTCTGGAAACACCATATATTTT. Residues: CASSFSAGNSGNTIYF. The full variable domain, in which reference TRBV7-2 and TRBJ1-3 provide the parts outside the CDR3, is GAGVSQSPSNKVTEKGKDVELRCDPISGHTALYWYRQSLGQGLEFLIYFQGNSAPDKSGLPSDRFSAERTGGSVSTLTIQRTQQEDSAVYLCASSFSAGNSGNTIYFGEGSWLTVV.

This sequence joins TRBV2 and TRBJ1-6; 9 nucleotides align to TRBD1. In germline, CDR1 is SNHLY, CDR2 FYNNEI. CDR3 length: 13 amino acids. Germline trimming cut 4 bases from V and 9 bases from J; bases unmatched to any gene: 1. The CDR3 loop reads CASSGDRVSPLHF. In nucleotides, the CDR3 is TGTGCCAGCAGTGGGGACAGGGTTTCACCCCTCCACTTT.

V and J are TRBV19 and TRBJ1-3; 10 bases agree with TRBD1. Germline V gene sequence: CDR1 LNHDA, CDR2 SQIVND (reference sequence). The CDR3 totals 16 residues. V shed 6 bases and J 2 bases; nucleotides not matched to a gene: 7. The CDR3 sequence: CASSSPGQGTGNTIYF. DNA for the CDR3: TGTGCCAGTAGCTCCCCGGGACAGGGGACTGGAAACACCATATATTTT.

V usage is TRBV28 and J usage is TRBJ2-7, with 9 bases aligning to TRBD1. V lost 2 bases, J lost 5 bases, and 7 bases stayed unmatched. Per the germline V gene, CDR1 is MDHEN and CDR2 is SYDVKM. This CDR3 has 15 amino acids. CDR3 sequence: CASSLVGQGDHEQYF. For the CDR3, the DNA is TGTGCCAGCAGTTTAGTGGGACAGGGTGACCACGAGCAGTACTTC.

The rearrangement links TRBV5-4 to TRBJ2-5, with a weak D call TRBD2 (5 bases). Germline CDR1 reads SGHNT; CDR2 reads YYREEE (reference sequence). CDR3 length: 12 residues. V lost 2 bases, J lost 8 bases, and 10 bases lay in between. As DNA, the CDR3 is TGTGCCAGCAGCTTCCGGGGATCAACCCAGTACTTC. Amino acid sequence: CASSFRGSTQYF. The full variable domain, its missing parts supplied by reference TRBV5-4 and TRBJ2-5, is ETGVTQSPTHLIKTRGQQVTLRCSSQSGHNTVSWYQQALGQGPQFIFQYYREEENGRGNFPPRFSGLQFPNYSSELNVNALELDDSALYLCASSFRGSTQYFGPGTRLLVL.

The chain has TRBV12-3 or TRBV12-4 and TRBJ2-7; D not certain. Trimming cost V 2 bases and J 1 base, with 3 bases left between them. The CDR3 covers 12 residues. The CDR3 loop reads CASSLISYEQYF. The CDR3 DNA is TGTGCCAGCAGTTTAATTTCCTACGAGCAGTACTTC.

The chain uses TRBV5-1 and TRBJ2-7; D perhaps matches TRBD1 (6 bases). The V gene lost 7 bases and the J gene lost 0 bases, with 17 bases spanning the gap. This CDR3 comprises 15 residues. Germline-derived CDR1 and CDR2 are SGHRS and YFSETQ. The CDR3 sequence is CASAEGTLSSYEQYF. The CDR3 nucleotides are TGCGCCAGCGCCGAGGGGACACTCAGCTCCTACGAGCAGTACTTC.

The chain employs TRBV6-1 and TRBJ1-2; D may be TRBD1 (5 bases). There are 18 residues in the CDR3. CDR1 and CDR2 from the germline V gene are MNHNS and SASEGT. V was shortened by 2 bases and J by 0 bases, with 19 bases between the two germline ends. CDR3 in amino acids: CASSELSWTRGPNYGYTF. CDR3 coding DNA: TGTGCCAGCAGTGAATTAAGTTGGACAAGAGGGCCTAACTATGGCTACACCTTC.

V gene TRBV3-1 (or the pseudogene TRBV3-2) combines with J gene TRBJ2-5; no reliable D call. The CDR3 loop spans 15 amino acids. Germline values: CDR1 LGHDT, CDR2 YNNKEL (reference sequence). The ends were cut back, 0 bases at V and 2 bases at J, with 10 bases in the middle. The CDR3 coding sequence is TGTGCCAGCAGCCAAGATCTGACTGAACAAGAGACCCAGTACTTC. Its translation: CASSQDLTEQETQYF.

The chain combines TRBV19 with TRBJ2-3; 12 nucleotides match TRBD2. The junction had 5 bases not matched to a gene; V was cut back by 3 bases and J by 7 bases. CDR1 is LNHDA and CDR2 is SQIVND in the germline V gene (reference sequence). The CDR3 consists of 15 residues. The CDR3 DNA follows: TGTGCCAGTAGTATCGGACTAGCGGGGCCCAATACGCAGTATTTT. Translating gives CASSIGLAGPNTQYF.

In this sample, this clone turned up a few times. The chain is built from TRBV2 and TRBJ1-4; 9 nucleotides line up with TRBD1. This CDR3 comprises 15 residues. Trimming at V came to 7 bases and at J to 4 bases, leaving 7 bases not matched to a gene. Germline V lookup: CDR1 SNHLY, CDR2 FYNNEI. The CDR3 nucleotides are TGTGCCAGCAAAGAATGGGACAGGGTTAATGAAAAACTGTTTTTT. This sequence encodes CASKEWDRVNEKLFF.

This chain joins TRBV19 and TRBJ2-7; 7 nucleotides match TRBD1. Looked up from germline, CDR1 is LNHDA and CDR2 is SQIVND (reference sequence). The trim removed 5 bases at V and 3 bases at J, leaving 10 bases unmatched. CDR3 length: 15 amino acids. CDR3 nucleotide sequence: TGTGCCAGTAGTCGCAACCCGGGACAGAGCTACGAGCAGTACTTC. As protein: CASSRNPGQSYEQYF.

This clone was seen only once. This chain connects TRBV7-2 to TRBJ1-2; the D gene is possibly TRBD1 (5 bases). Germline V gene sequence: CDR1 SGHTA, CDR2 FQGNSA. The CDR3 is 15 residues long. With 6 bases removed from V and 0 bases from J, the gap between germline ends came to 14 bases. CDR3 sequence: CASRPGALSNYGYTF. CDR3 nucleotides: TGTGCCAGCAGGCCCGGGGCCCTATCTAACTATGGCTACACCTTC.

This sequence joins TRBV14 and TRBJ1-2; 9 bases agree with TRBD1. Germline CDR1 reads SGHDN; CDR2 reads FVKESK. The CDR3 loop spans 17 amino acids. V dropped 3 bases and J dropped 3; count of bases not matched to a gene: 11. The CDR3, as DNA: TGTGCCAGCAGCCACAATGGACAGGGGCCTAGAGACTATGGCTACACCTTC. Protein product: CASSHNGQGPRDYGYTF.

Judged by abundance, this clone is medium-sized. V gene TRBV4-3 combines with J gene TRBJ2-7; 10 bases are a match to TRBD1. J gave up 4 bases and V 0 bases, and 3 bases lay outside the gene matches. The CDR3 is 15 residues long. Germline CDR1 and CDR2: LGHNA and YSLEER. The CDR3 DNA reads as TGCGCCAGCAGCCAAGAAGGGACAGGGGTTTACGAGCAGTACTTC. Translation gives CASSQEGTGVYEQYF.

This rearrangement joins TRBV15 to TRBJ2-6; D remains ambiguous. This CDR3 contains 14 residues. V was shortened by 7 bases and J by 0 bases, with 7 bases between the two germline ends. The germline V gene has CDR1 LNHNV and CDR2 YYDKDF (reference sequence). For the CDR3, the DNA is TGTGCCACCACAGATCTCTCTGGGGCCAACGTCCTGACTTTC. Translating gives CATTDLSGANVLTF. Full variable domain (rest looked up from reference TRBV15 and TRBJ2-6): DAMVIQNPRYQVTQFGKPVTLSCSQTLNHNVMYWYQQKSSQAPKLLFHYYDKDFNNEADTPDNFQSRRPNTSFCFLDIRSPGLGDTAMYLCATTDLSGANVLTFGAGSRLTVL.

The CDR3 loop reads CAISGGQGTYGYTF. The CDR3 nucleotides read TGTGCCATCAGTGGAGGACAGGGGACCTATGGCTACACCTTC. The V gene is TRBV10-3, the J gene TRBJ1-2; 9 bases match TRBD1. In germline, CDR1 is ENHRY, CDR2 SYGVKD. The CDR3 covers 14 residues. Unmatched junction bases numbered 4, after V lost 4 bases and J lost 4 bases.